This T cell receptor beta chain was captured by sequencing in a study of blood T cell repertoires in COVID-19. At the level of the study: T cells, B-cell-depleted T cells, or PBMCs provided the cDNA or gDNA that served as material.

Enrollment of patients from Seattle took place during active infection, with longitudinal follow-up. The CDR3 has 15 amino acids. Between the trimmed V and J ends, which lost 1 base and 8 bases, there was a span of 12 bases. Germline values: CDR1 SGHTA, CDR2 FQGNSA. Authors' data handling: Amplification from reference gene primers served as the basis for estimated nucleated cell counts. The protocol was immunoSEQ multiplex PCR, while the TCRdb copy is restricted to in-frame clones and leaves out a portion. Clone size and the V and J calls come from that table; the DNA yielded D and trimming. The data show 120,000 to 150,000 clones, with 70% to 90% seen just once and 8% held by the top ten.

This chain links TRBV7-2 with TRBJ1-6; D not resolved. Sequencing was performed on peripheral blood. The receptor's source is a woman aged 55-70 years with COVID-19, enrolled during active disease. The CDR3 protein is CASSLGTQKYSPLHF. In nucleotides, the CDR3 is TGTGCCAGCAGCTTAGGGACTCAAAAGTATTCACCCCTCCACTTT.